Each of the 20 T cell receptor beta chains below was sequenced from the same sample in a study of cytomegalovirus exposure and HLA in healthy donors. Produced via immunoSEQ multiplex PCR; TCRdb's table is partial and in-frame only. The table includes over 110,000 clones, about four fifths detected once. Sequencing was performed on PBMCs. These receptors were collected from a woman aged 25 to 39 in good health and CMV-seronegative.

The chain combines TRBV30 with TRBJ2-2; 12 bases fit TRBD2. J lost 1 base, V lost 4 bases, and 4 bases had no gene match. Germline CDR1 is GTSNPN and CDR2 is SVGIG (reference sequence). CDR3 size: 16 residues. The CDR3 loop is CAWTLAGGWNTGELFF. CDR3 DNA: TGTGCCTGGACCCTAGCGGGGGGGTGGAACACCGGGGAGCTGTTTTTT. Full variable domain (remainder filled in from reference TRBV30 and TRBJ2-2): SQTIHQWPATLVQPVGSPLSLECTVEGTSNPNLYWYRQAAGRGLQLLFYSVGIGQISSEVPQNLSASRPQDRQFILSSKKLLLSDSGFYLCAWTLAGGWNTGELFFGEGSRLTVL.

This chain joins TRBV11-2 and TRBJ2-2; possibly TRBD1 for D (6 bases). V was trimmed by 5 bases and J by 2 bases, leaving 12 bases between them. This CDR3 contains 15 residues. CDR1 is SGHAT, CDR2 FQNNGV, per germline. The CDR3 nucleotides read TGTGCCAGCAGCCTTGGCAGGGGTAACACCGGGGAGCTGTTTTTT. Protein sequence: CASSLGRGNTGELFF.

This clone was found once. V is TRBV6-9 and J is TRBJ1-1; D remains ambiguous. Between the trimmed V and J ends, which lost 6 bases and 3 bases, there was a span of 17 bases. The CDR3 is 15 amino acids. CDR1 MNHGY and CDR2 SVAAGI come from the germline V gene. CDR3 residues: CASRNLPLFYTEAFF. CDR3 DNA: TGTGCCAGCAGAAACCTACCGTTGTTCTACACTGAAGCTTTCTTT.

The CDR3 loop reads CASTKEGGISYEQYF. CDR3 nucleotide sequence: TGTGCCAGCACCAAAGAGGGGGGGATCTCCTACGAGCAGTACTTC. V is TRBV7-9 and J is TRBJ2-7, with D possibly being TRBD2 (7 bases). Per the germline V gene, CDR1 is SEHNR and CDR2 is FQNEAQ (reference sequence). The CDR3 contains 15 residues. V lost 7 bases to trimming and J lost 0 bases, with 16 bases between them.

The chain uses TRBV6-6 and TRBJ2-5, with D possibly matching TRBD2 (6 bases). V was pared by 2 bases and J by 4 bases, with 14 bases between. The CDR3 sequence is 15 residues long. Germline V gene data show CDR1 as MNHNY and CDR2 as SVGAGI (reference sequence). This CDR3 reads CASSYAQAGRETQYF. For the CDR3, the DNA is TGTGCCAGCAGTTACGCCCAGGCGGGGAGAGAGACCCAGTACTTC.

CDR3 DNA: TGTGCCAGCAGCGTAGTAGAGGGAGAGACCCAGTACTTC. It yields the protein CASSVVEGETQYF. The chain links TRBV9 to TRBJ2-5; D is perhaps TRBD2 (5 bases). Germline CDR1 and CDR2: SGDLS and YYNGEE. The CDR3 has 13 residues. Trimming pared 0 bases from V and 4 bases from J, leaving 7 bases between.

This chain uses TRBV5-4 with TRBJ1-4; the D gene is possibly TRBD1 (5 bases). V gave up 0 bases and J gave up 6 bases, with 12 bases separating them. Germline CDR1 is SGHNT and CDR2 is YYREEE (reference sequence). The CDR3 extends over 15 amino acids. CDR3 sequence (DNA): TGTGCCAGCAGCTTGGGGGGGGTACGGGATGAAAAACTGTTTTTT. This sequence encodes CASSLGGVRDEKLFF. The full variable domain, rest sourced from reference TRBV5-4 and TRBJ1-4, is ETGVTQSPTHLIKTRGQQVTLRCSSQSGHNTVSWYQQALGQGPQFIFQYYREEENGRGNFPPRFSGLQFPNYSSELNVNALELDDSALYLCASSLGGVRDEKLFFGSGTQLSVL.

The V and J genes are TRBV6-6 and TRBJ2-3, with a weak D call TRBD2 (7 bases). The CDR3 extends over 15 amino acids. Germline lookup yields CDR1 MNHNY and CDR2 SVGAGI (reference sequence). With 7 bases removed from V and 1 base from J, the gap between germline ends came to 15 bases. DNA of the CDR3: TGTGCCAGCAATGGCGGGGGCGCTGGCACAGATACGCAGTATTTT. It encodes CASNGGGAGTDTQYF.

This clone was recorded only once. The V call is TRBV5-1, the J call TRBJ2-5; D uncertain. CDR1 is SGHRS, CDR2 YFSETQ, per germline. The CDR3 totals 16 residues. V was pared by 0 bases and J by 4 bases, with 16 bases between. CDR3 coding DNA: TGCGCCAGCAGCTTGGCCCCGGGTACCTCGGGAGAGACCCAGTACTTC. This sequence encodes CASSLAPGTSGETQYF.

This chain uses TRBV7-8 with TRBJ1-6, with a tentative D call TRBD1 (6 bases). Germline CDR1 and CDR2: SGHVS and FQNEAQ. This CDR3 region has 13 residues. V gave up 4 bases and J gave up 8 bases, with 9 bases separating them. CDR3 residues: CASSWRQDSPLHF. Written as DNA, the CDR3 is TGTGCCAGCAGCTGGCGACAGGATTCACCCCTCCACTTT.

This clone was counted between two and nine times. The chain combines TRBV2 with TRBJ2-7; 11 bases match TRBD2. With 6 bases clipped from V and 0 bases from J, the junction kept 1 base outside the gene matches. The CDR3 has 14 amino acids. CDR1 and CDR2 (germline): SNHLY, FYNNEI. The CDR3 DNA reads TGTGCCAGCAGGGGACTAGCGGCCTCCTACGAGCAGTACTTC. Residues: CASRGLAASYEQYF.

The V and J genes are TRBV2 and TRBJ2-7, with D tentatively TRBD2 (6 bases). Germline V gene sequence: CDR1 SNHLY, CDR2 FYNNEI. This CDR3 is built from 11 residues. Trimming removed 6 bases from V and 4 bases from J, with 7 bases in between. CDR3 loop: CASRAGYEQYF. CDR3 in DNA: TGTGCCAGCAGGGCGGGGTACGAGCAGTACTTC.

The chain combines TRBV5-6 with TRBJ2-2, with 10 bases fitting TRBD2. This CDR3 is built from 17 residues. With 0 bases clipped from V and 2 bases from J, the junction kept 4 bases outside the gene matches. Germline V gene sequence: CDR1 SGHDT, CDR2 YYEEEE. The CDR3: CASSLGQRGGNTGELFF. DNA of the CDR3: TGTGCCAGCAGCTTGGGGCAGCGGGGGGGAAACACCGGGGAGCTGTTTTTT.

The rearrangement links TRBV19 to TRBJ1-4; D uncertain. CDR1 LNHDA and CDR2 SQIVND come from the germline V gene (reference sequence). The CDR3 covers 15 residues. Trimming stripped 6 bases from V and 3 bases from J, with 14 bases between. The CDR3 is CASRVNQAPNEKLFF. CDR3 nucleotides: TGTGCCAGTAGAGTTAATCAGGCGCCTAATGAAAAACTGTTTTTT.

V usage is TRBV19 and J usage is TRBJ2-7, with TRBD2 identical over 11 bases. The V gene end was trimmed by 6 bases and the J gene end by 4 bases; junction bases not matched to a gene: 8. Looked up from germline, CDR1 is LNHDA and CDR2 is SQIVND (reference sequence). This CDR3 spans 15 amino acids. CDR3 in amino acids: CASRKLAGALYEQYF. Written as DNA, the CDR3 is TGTGCCAGTAGGAAACTAGCGGGGGCTTTATACGAGCAGTACTTC.

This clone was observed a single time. DNA for the CDR3: TGTGCCAGCCAGCCACCCAAGGGGGGGATCGACTACGAGCAGTACTTC. It translates to CASQPPKGGIDYEQYF. The chain has TRBV2 and TRBJ2-7, with a tentative D call TRBD2 (7 bases). V was cut by 8 bases and J by 3 bases, with 23 bases left in between. The CDR3 runs to 16 residues. Germline lookup yields CDR1 SNHLY and CDR2 FYNNEI.

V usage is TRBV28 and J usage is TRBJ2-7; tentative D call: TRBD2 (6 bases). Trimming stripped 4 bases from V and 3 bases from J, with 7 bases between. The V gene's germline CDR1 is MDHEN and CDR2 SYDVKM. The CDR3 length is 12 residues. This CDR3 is CASSYSGYEQYF. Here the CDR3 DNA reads TGTGCCAGCAGTTATAGCGGCTACGAGCAGTACTTC.

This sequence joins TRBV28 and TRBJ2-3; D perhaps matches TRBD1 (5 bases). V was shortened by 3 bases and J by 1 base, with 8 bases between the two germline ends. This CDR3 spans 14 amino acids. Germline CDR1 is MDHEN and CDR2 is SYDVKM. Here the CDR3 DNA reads TGTGCCAGCAGTTTCCTACAGGGCACAGATACGCAGTATTTT. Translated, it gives CASSFLQGTDTQYF. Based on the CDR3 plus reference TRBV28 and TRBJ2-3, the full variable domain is DVKVTQSSRYLVKRTGEKVFLECVQDMDHENMFWYRQDPGLGLRLIYFSYDVKMKEKGDIPEGYSVSREKKERFSLILESASTNQTSMYLCASSFLQGTDTQYFGPGTRLTVL.

Written as DNA, the CDR3 is TGTGCCAGTAGTAAAGGGGGGCGAAATGGACAGGGAAATTCACCCCTCCACTTT. Protein: CASSKGGRNGQGNSPLHF. V is TRBV19 and J is TRBJ1-6, with TRBD1 matching 8 bases. The CDR3 runs 18 residues. From germline, CDR1 is LNHDA and CDR2 SQIVND (reference sequence). The V and J ends lost 4 bases and 7 bases, in that order; junction bases with no gene match: 15.

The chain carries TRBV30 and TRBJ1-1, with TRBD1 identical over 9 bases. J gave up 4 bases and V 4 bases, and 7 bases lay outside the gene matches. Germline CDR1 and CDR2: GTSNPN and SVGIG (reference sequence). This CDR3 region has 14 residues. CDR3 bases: TGTGCCTGGACCACAGGGGGCGTTTTCACTGAAGCTTTCTTT. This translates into CAWTTGGVFTEAFF.